This TCR beta chain was observed in a study of CD8 T cells in Susac syndrome. Study-level points and caveats: The number of individuals included in the study's TCR sequencing and HLA analysis was acknowledged as relatively small.

Sequencing of TCR beta was carried out in blood CD8+ and CD4+ T cells. RNA totalling roughly 0.45 to 1 ug underwent reverse transcription with random hexamers. The amplification used immunoSEQ multiplex PCR on TCR beta CDR3; it spanned 54 Vbeta and 13 Jbeta. TCRdb re-called the immunoSEQ multiplex PCR reads through MiXCR, storing one row per CDR3 protein. The sample records approximately 130,000 distinct CDR3 sequences, under 95% being singletons. Concerning this clonotype: Antigen unknown.

The CDR3 runs to 14 residues. Trimming removed 7 bases at V and 6 bases at J, with 19 bases between. Germline V lookup: CDR1 SQVTM, CDR2 ANQGSEA. This chain connects TRBV29-1 to TRBJ2-1; TRBD2 is a possible D gene (6 bases). Sequences were obtained from CD8+ T cells from PBMCs. This TCR came from a human donor with multiple sclerosis. CDR3 in amino acids: CSAQGGDRGNEQFF. CDR3 sequence (DNA): TGCAGCGCCCAAGGCGGGGATCGGGGCAATGAGCAGTTCTTC.